What follows are 6 T cell receptor beta chains derived from one specimen sequenced in a study of T cells after yellow fever vaccination. TCRdb passed the 5' RACE reads through MiXCR, listing each CDR3 protein once. Of approximately 150,000 distinct CDR3 sequences in the sample, 7% to 9% were seen once. The sample in question was CD4+ T cells sorted from PBMCs, obtained 5 days after the yellow fever booster vaccination. The receptors here all came from a man younger than 45 who received the YFV17D yellow fever vaccine.

A few counts support this clonotype. The gene calls are TRBV29-1 and TRBJ2-1; 11 bases match TRBD1. With V trimmed by 0 bases and J by 8 bases, 9 bases remained unmatched. Germline V gene sequence: CDR1 SQVTM, CDR2 ANQGSEA. The CDR3 length is 16 residues. The CDR3 loop is CSVEDLFGTGGYEQFF. CDR3 nucleotides: TGCAGCGTTGAAGATCTTTTTGGGACAGGGGGGTATGAGCAGTTCTTC.

A few counts support this clonotype. V usage is TRBV7-9 and J usage is TRBJ2-7; perhaps TRBD1 as D (6 bases). Germline values: CDR1 SEHNR, CDR2 FQNEAQ (reference sequence). There are 13 residues in the CDR3. The ends were cut back, 5 bases at V and 3 bases at J, with 11 bases in the middle. For the CDR3, the DNA is TGTGCCAGCAGCAGGTCCAGGGGCTACGAGCAGTACTTC. This codes for CASSRSRGYEQYF.

This clonotype was seen repeatedly, ten times or more. The rearrangement links TRBV20-1 to TRBJ2-7, with TRBD2 matching 8 bases. With 1 base clipped from V and 6 bases from J, the junction kept 11 bases outside the gene matches. Germline assignment: CDR1 DFQATT and CDR2 SNEGSKA (reference sequence). CDR3 length: 15 residues. The CDR3 here is CSARGGAGLASEQYF. The CDR3 nucleotides read TGCAGTGCTAGAGGAGGGGCAGGACTAGCTTCCGAGCAGTACTTC.

This clonotype appeared many times. The chain joins TRBV20-1 to TRBJ2-3; unclear D gene. The CDR3 has 10 amino acids. Trimming took off 3 bases at V and 2 bases at J, with 0 bases between the two ends. Germline CDR1 DFQATT, CDR2 SNEGSKA (reference sequence). CDR3 nucleotide sequence: TGCAGTGCTAGCACAGATACGCAGTATTTT. This encodes CSASTDTQYF.

The table lists this clonotype with many counts. The chain recombines TRBV21-1 with TRBJ2-7; the D call in the table, TRBD2, was not verified against the DNA. TRBV21-1 is a listed pseudogene. This CDR3 has 14 amino acids. CDR3 amino acids: CASRGLADSYEQYF. The CDR3, as DNA: TGTGCCAGCAGGGGACTAGCGGACTCCTACGAGCAGTACTTC.

This clonotype was recorded many times. V is TRBV10-3 and J is TRBJ2-3, with TRBD2 matching 13 bases. CDR1 and CDR2 (germline): ENHRY, SYGVKD. J lost 6 bases, V lost 5 bases, and 8 bases had no gene match. CDR3 length: 16 amino acids. This CDR3 reads CAISPWTSGSKDTQYF. CDR3 DNA sequence: TGTGCCATCAGTCCATGGACTAGCGGGAGTAAGGATACGCAGTATTTT.